The entry that follows covers one T cell receptor beta chain sequence. The CDR3 is cut off 3 residues early in the read; its end comes from the germline J gene. This sample is drawn from a study of T cells in women clearing cervical HPV infection. V was pared by 5 bases and J by 2 bases, with 13 bases between. Looked up from germline, CDR1 is SGHTA and CDR2 is FQGNSA. The CDR3 has 14 amino acids. The repertoire was sequenced with immunoSEQ multiplex PCR; TCRdb's copy has only in-frame clones and lacks some. The table for this sample gives 20,000 to 25,000 clones. This chain links TRBV7-2 with TRBJ2-7; a possible D gene is TRBD2 (5 bases). The sequencing input was blood buffy coat. This TCR derives from a woman aged 18-69 years with a cervical HPV16 infection that either progressed to CIN3+ or cleared (not recorded which). This CDR3 reads CASSPSPSTYEQYF. The DNA read from the CDR3 is TGTGCCAGCAGCCCTAGCCCTTCAACCTACGAG.